This T cell receptor beta chain derives from a study of blood T cell repertoires in COVID-19. Study overall: T cells, B-cell-depleted T cells, or PBMCs provided the cDNA or gDNA that served as material.

Data came from immunoSEQ multiplex PCR; TCRdb stores just in-frame clones and leaves some out. The data show under 250,000 clones, with approximately 86% seen just once and 1.5% to 2% held by the top ten. Sequenced: peripheral blood. This TCR was recovered from a woman aged 55-70 years who had recovered from COVID-19.

CDR3 DNA: TGTGCCAGTAGTATAGCCCAGGGAGGGCAAGAGACCCAGTACTTC. This encodes CASSIAQGGQETQYF. The rearrangement joins TRBV19 to TRBJ2-5, with TRBD2 matching 7 bases. Germline lookup yields CDR1 LNHDA and CDR2 SQIVND (reference sequence). Trimming took 1 base from V and 2 from J; bases not matched to a gene: 4. The CDR3 has 15 residues.